One and the same sample provided the 21 T cell receptor beta chains below, sequenced in a study of blood T cell repertoires in COVID-19. Repertoires were generated with immunoSEQ multiplex PCR, while TCRdb's copy carries only in-frame clones and drops some. Of approximately 150,000 clones in the sample, around 82% are singletons; the top ten hold roughly 19%. Material for sequencing was peripheral blood. These receptors all come from a woman aged 70-85 years who had recovered from COVID-19.

The chain recombines TRBV6-5 with TRBJ1-6, with D possibly being TRBD1 (5 bases). CDR1 and CDR2 from the germline V gene are MNHEY and SVGAGI. The CDR3 runs 15 residues. The V end lost 7 bases, the J end lost 2 bases, and 12 bases lay between the germline ends. CDR3 in amino acids: CASNPDSPYNSPLHF. CDR3 coding DNA: TGTGCCAGCAACCCCGACAGTCCCTATAATTCACCCCTCCACTTT.

The chain combines TRBV21-1 with TRBJ1-2. TRBV21-1 has pseudogene status. This CDR3 comprises 14 residues. CDR3 in amino acids: CASSKARPSIGYTF. The CDR3 DNA is TGTGCCAGCAGCAAAGCGCGGCCCTCGATTGGCTACACCTTC.

This chain links TRBV20-1 with TRBJ1-3; a weak D match, TRBD1 (5 bases). There are 14 residues in the CDR3. Trimming pared 3 bases from V and 4 bases from J, leaving 13 bases between. Germline V gives CDR1 DFQATT, CDR2 SNEGSKA (reference sequence). CDR3 sequence: CSASESRVGNTIYF. The CDR3 nucleotides are TGCAGTGCTAGTGAGTCCAGGGTGGGAAACACCATATATTTT.

The rearrangement links TRBV4-1 to TRBJ2-1; D is perhaps TRBD2 (6 bases). V was clipped by 6 bases and J by 1 base, with 7 bases between them. The CDR3 is 13 amino acids. Germline CDR1 reads MGHRA; CDR2 reads YSYEKL. Here the CDR3 reads CASREGSYNEQFF. The CDR3 bases are TGCGCCAGCAGGGAGGGGTCCTACAATGAGCAGTTCTTC.

On this clone itself: The sample contains more than one DNA sequence encoding this CDR3. CDR3 nucleotide sequence: TGTGCCAGCAGTGCCCGGGAGACCCAGTACTTC. Encoded protein: CASSARETQYF. The rearrangement uses TRBV25-1 and TRBJ2-5, with D unclear. The CDR3 runs to 11 residues. Germline-derived CDR1 and CDR2 are MGHDK and SYGVNS. The V and J ends lost 4 bases and 5 bases respectively, with 5 bases between them.

The chain's CDR3 is CASSPGDTDTQYF. In DNA form, the CDR3 reads TGCGCCAGCAGCCCTGGAGACACAGATACGCAGTATTTT. J is TRBJ2-3 and V is TRBV10-2; D uncertain. CDR3 length: 13 amino acids. The V end was cut by 6 bases, the J end by 2 bases, with 9 bases between. In germline, CDR1 is WSHSY, CDR2 SAAADI.

This chain links TRBV6-5 with TRBJ1-2; D is possibly TRBD1 (6 bases). Trimming took 4 bases from V and 8 from J, leaving 20 bases between them. Looked up from germline, CDR1 is MNHEY and CDR2 is SVGAGI. The CDR3 spans 15 residues. The CDR3 region is CASSSHRVGTYGYTF. In nucleotides, the CDR3 is TGTGCCAGCAGTTCTCACAGGGTAGGAACCTACGGCTACACCTTC.

The chain recombines TRBV4-3 with TRBJ1-2, with a tentative D call TRBD1 (5 bases). Between the trimmed V and J ends, which lost 3 bases and 2 bases, there was a span of 16 bases. The CDR3 length is 16 residues. Germline values: CDR1 LGHNA, CDR2 YSLEER. The CDR3 DNA follows: TGCGCCAGCAGCCACGATGGGGGGGGGATCAACTATGGCTACACCTTC. Its protein is CASSHDGGGINYGYTF.

This chain joins TRBV10-3 and TRBJ2-1; 9 positions match TRBD2. V shed 4 bases and J 8 bases; nucleotides not matched to a gene: 9. Germline V lookup: CDR1 ENHRY, CDR2 SYGVKD. The CDR3 loop spans 15 amino acids. CDR3: CAISGRRGGRDEQFF. The CDR3 DNA is TGTGCCATCAGTGGGCGGCGGGGGGGTCGAGATGAGCAGTTCTTC.

This clone has only one observation. The V gene is TRBV5-4, the J gene TRBJ1-6; 10 bases are shared with TRBD1. Germline values: CDR1 SGHNT, CDR2 YYREEE (reference sequence). The length of the CDR3 is 16 residues. J was trimmed by 13 bases and V by 4 bases; bases with no gene match: 14. The CDR3 loop is CASSRPPTGGGEPLHF. The CDR3 nucleotides read TGTGCCAGCAGCCGACCCCCGACAGGGGGCGGTGAGCCCCTCCACTTT.

The chain links TRBV11-2 to TRBJ2-5; 7 bases are shared with TRBD2. CDR1 is SGHAT and CDR2 is FQNNGV in the germline V gene. The trim removed 2 bases at V and 7 bases at J, leaving 7 bases unmatched. CDR3 length equals 14 residues. The CDR3 bases are TGTGCCAGCAGCTTACCCGGGGGGTTTAGGACCCAGTACTTC. Amino acids: CASSLPGGFRTQYF.

The chain links TRBV30 to TRBJ2-1; 13 nucleotides line up with TRBD2. Germline V gene sequence: CDR1 GTSNPN, CDR2 SVGIG (reference sequence). This CDR3 contains 14 residues. V lost 0 bases, J lost 9 bases, and 2 bases stayed unmatched. The CDR3 sequence: CAWSVGLAGVEQFF. The CDR3 coding sequence is TGTGCCTGGAGTGTAGGACTAGCGGGAGTTGAGCAGTTCTTC. The full variable domain, its missing parts supplied by reference TRBV30 and TRBJ2-1, is SQTIHQWPATLVQPVGSPLSLECTVEGTSNPNLYWYRQAAGRGLQLLFYSVGIGQISSEVPQNLSASRPQDRQFILSSKKLLLSDSGFYLCAWSVGLAGVEQFFGPGTRLTVL.

This clone came up once. The chain employs TRBV3-1 (or the pseudogene TRBV3-2) and TRBJ2-1; tentatively, D is TRBD1 (7 bases). The CDR3 loop spans 14 amino acids. Germline V gene sequence: CDR1 LGHDT, CDR2 YNNKEL (reference sequence). V shed 4 bases and J shed 4 bases, with 11 bases lying between them. The DNA of the CDR3 is TGTGCCAGCAGCCCCCCAGGGGGGTACAATGAGCAGTTCTTC. It is translated as CASSPPGGYNEQFF.

The chain is built from TRBV28 and TRBJ2-5; no reliable D call. Trimming took off 6 bases at V and 5 bases at J, with 10 bases between the two ends. Germline CDR1 reads MDHEN; CDR2 reads SYDVKM. The CDR3 sequence is 12 residues long. The CDR3 DNA is TGTGCCAGCAGGGCCGTGGTTGAGACCCAGTACTTC. As protein: CASRAVVETQYF. Variable domain in full (rest from reference TRBV28 and TRBJ2-5): DVKVTQSSRYLVKRTGEKVFLECVQDMDHENMFWYRQDPGLGLRLIYFSYDVKMKEKGDIPEGYSVSREKKERFSLILESASTNQTSMYLCASRAVVETQYFGPGTRLLVL.

V usage is TRBV18 and J usage is TRBJ1-2, with 12 bases aligning to TRBD1. Germline loops: CDR1 KGHSH, CDR2 LQKENI. The CDR3 is 16 residues long. Trimming at V came to 2 bases and at J to 5 bases, leaving 6 bases not matched to a gene. In nucleotides, the CDR3 is TGTGCCAGCTCACCAGCGGGACAGGGGGCAGAGTATGGCTACACCTTC. Amino acid sequence: CASSPAGQGAEYGYTF. Variable domain in full (rest from reference TRBV18 and TRBJ1-2): NAGVMQNPRHLVRRRGQEARLRCSPMKGHSHVYWYRQLPEEGLKFMVYLQKENIIDESGMPKERFSAEFPKEGPSILRIQQVVRGDSAAYFCASSPAGQGAEYGYTFGSGTRLTVV.

This chain joins TRBV5-1 and TRBJ2-7; TRBD1 aligns across 9 bases. CDR3 length: 15 amino acids. Germline loops: CDR1 SGHRS, CDR2 YFSETQ. Germline trimming cut 4 bases from V and 6 bases from J; bases unmatched to any gene: 11. This CDR3 is CASSNYRGPRGEQYF. The CDR3 DNA reads as TGCGCCAGCAGCAACTACAGGGGGCCCCGGGGCGAGCAGTACTTC.

Only one count was recorded for this clone. The rearrangement links TRBV3-1 (or the pseudogene TRBV3-2) to TRBJ1-2; TRBD1 might be the D (5 bases). In germline, CDR1 is LGHDT, CDR2 YNNKEL (reference sequence). This CDR3 region has 16 residues. Trimming removed 1 base from V and 3 bases from J, with 15 bases in between. The CDR3 DNA reads as TGTGCCAGCAGCCAAGCTTCGGGGGGAATTGACTATGGCTACACCTTC. This gives the protein CASSQASGGIDYGYTF.

The rearrangement links TRBV5-1 to TRBJ2-3, with 7 bases fitting TRBD1. This CDR3 comprises 14 residues. Trimming took 4 bases from V and 2 from J; bases not matched to a gene: 4. Germline loops: CDR1 SGHRS, CDR2 YFSETQ. The CDR3 loop is CASSPGQDTDTQYF. DNA of the CDR3: TGCGCCAGCAGCCCTGGACAGGACACAGATACGCAGTATTTT.

The rearrangement uses TRBV6-1 and TRBJ2-1, with D perhaps matching TRBD1 (6 bases). Germline CDR1 is MNHNS and CDR2 is SASEGT. Trimming took 4 bases from V and 1 from J, leaving 17 bases between them. The CDR3 is 17 residues long. The CDR3: CASSAPDRLGSYNEQFF. The CDR3 DNA sequence: TGTGCCAGCAGTGCCCCAGACAGGTTGGGATCCTACAATGAGCAGTTCTTC.

This clone was seen a few times. The CDR3 DNA reads TGTGCCAGCAGCTTGCGGAGCGGGGAGACCCAGTACTTC. Translating gives CASSLRSGETQYF. V gene TRBV5-6 combines with J gene TRBJ2-5; a weak D match, TRBD2 (6 bases). The CDR3 sequence is 13 residues long. Germline V CDR1 and CDR2: SGHDT, YYEEEE. V lost 1 base to trimming and J lost 5 bases, with 9 bases between them. Complete variable domain (other parts from reference TRBV5-6 and TRBJ2-5): DAGVTQSPTHLIKTRGQQVTLRCSPKSGHDTVSWYQQALGQGPQFIFQYYEEEERQRGNFPDRFSGHQFPNYSSELNVNALLLGDSALYLCASSLRSGETQYFGPGTRLLVL.

In its sample, this clone was seen once. The gene calls are TRBV30 and TRBJ1-2; possibly TRBD1 for D (5 bases). Germline-derived CDR1 and CDR2 are GTSNPN and SVGIG (reference sequence). With 0 bases removed from V and 5 bases from J, the gap between germline ends came to 19 bases. The CDR3 extends over 16 amino acids. The CDR3 coding sequence is TGTGCCTGGAGTGTATTGGCGCAGGGCGGTGGGTATGGCTACACCTTC. Protein product: CAWSVLAQGGGYGYTF.